A single sample is the source of the 23 T cell receptor beta chains below, sequenced in a study of blood T cell repertoires in COVID-19. TCRdb keeps only in-frame clones here, not all; method: immunoSEQ multiplex PCR. The sample shows around 400,000 clones, approximately 90% of them seen only once. Sequencing was done on a sample of PBMCs or T cells enriched from blood (not recorded which). These receptors came from a woman between 35 and 50 years old who had been exposed to COVID-19.

The gene calls are TRBV6-5 and TRBJ1-1; the D is unclear. The CDR3 length is 14 residues. Trimming cost V 7 bases and J 2 bases, with 14 bases left between them. Per the germline V gene, CDR1 is MNHEY and CDR2 is SVGAGI. DNA of the CDR3: TGTGCCAGCACTGTACAATGGGCCAACACTGAAGCTTTCTTT. Protein product: CASTVQWANTEAFF.

This clone was seen only once. The J gene is TRBJ1-3, the V gene TRBV30; D unresolved. Germline CDR1 is GTSNPN and CDR2 is SVGIG (reference sequence). There are 15 residues in the CDR3. V was trimmed by 4 bases and J by 3 bases, leaving 16 bases between them. The CDR3: CAWTLKRFRGNTIYF. CDR3 DNA sequence: TGTGCCTGGACCCTTAAGAGATTTCGTGGAAACACCATATATTTT.

The V call is TRBV6-5, the J call TRBJ1-2, with 7 nucleotides matching TRBD1. Per germline, CDR1 MNHEY and CDR2 SVGAGI. CDR3 length: 16 amino acids. Unmatched junction bases numbered 11, after V lost 0 bases and J lost 7 bases. The CDR3 DNA is TGTGCCAGCAGTTACTCGAGTCTGACAGGGTATTTTGGCTACACCTTC. Its translation is CASSYSSLTGYFGYTF.

CDR3 protein: CSASPGQGLQETQYF. CDR3 DNA sequence: TGCAGTGCTAGTCCGGGACAGGGCCTCCAAGAGACCCAGTACTTC. V gene TRBV20-1 combines with J gene TRBJ2-5, with 9 positions matching TRBD1. CDR1 and CDR2 (germline): DFQATT, SNEGSKA (reference sequence). This CDR3 is built from 15 residues. V was pared by 3 bases and J by 1 base, with 6 bases of the junction left unmatched.

The CDR3 here is CASSYVTGGASSEQYF. As DNA, the CDR3 is TGTGCCAGCAGTTACGTCACAGGGGGCGCTTCGTCCGAGCAGTACTTC. This chain connects TRBV6-5 to TRBJ2-7; 9 bases agree with TRBD1. V lost 2 bases and J lost 6; bases outside the gene matches: 11. The CDR3 loop spans 16 amino acids. From germline, CDR1 is MNHEY and CDR2 SVGAGI.

The chain employs TRBV19 and TRBJ1-1; 8 bases are a match to TRBD1. J gave up 1 base and V 4 bases, and 5 bases lay outside the gene matches. Germline V gene sequence: CDR1 LNHDA, CDR2 SQIVND (reference sequence). The CDR3 runs 15 residues. The CDR3 sequence: CASSTGTGRNTEAFF. The DNA of the CDR3 is TGTGCCAGTAGTACTGGGACAGGTCGGAACACTGAAGCTTTCTTT. Looking up the rest from reference TRBV19 and TRBJ1-1 gives the full variable domain: DGGITQSPKYLFRKEGQNVTLSCEQNLNHDAMYWYRQDPGQGLRLIYYSQIVNDFQKGDIAEGYSVSREKKESFPLTVTSAQKNPTAFYLCASSTGTGRNTEAFFGQGTRLTVV.

The chain carries TRBV3-1 (or the pseudogene TRBV3-2) and TRBJ2-6; possibly TRBD1 for D (5 bases). The ends were cut back, 0 bases at V and 2 bases at J, with 5 bases in the middle. Germline V gives CDR1 LGHDT, CDR2 YNNKEL (reference sequence). CDR3 length: 15 amino acids. Here the CDR3 DNA reads TGTGCCAGCAGCCAAGACAGGGCTGGGGCCAACGTCCTGACTTTC. Its protein product is CASSQDRAGANVLTF.

V gene TRBV9 combines with J gene TRBJ1-2; D gene unclear. There are 18 residues in the CDR3. Germline lookup yields CDR1 SGDLS and CDR2 YYNGEE. Trimming took 0 bases from V and 4 from J, leaving 22 bases between them. CDR3 bases: TGTGCCAGCAGCGTAGCTACGGAGAAGGAGACCTATTCCTATGGCTACACCTTC. Its protein is CASSVATEKETYSYGYTF.

The V gene is TRBV3-1 (or the pseudogene TRBV3-2), the J gene TRBJ2-4; possible D gene TRBD2, 5 bases. The CDR3 spans 14 residues. Trimming cost V 1 base and J 3 bases, with 7 bases left between them. Germline V gene lookup returns CDR1 LGHDT and CDR2 YNNKEL (reference sequence). The CDR3 region has the DNA TGTGCCAGCAGCCAAGCGGGATTCAAAAACATTCAGTACTTC. It specifies CASSQAGFKNIQYF.

The genes are TRBV2 and TRBJ2-5, with 8 nucleotides matching TRBD2. The germline V gene encodes CDR1 SNHLY and CDR2 FYNNEI. Trimming cost V 10 bases and J 5 bases; bases outside gene matches: 12. The CDR3 extends over 14 amino acids. The CDR3 loop reads CATAGGGSRETQYF. CDR3 in DNA: TGTGCCACGGCGGGGGGCGGGAGTCGGGAGACCCAGTACTTC.

V gene TRBV29-1 combines with J gene TRBJ2-1, with a tentative D call TRBD2 (5 bases). The germline CDR1 and CDR2 sequences are SQVTM and ANQGSEA. This CDR3 has 12 residues. With 4 bases removed from V and 7 bases from J, the gap between germline ends came to 11 bases. DNA for the CDR3: TGCAGCGTTGTACTAGTGGAGAATGAGCAGTTCTTC. It translates to CSVVLVENEQFF.

This chain joins TRBV30 and TRBJ1-4; perhaps TRBD1 as D (6 bases). CDR1 and CDR2 from the germline V gene are GTSNPN and SVGIG (reference sequence). The CDR3 is made up of 15 amino acids. The V and J ends lost 0 bases and 7 bases respectively, with 15 bases between them. The CDR3 reads CAWSVSGRGGEKLFF. The CDR3 region has the DNA TGTGCCTGGAGTGTATCGGGCAGGGGTGGTGAAAAACTGTTTTTT.

The chain recombines TRBV29-1 with TRBJ2-1, with TRBD1 as a possible D gene (6 bases). V lost 4 bases, J lost 2 bases, and 9 bases lay in between. The CDR3 has 13 amino acids. The V gene's germline CDR1 is SQVTM and CDR2 ANQGSEA. The CDR3 region has the DNA TGCAGCGTTGGCAGGGGTACCTACAATGAGCAGTTCTTC. It specifies CSVGRGTYNEQFF.

The gene calls are TRBV10-3 and TRBJ1-5; TRBD1 is a possible D gene (6 bases). Germline assignment: CDR1 ENHRY and CDR2 SYGVKD. V was shortened by 0 bases and J by 11 bases, with 8 bases between the two germline ends. CDR3 size: 12 residues. The CDR3 sequence: CAISESGASQHF. The DNA for the CDR3 is TGTGCCATCAGTGAGTCGGGGGCCTCCCAGCATTTT.

About this clone itself: Other DNA sequences of this sample code for an identical CDR3. The chain joins TRBV5-1 to TRBJ2-1; TRBD1 is a possible D gene (5 bases). V was cut by 0 bases and J by 3 bases, with 10 bases left in between. Looked up from germline, CDR1 is SGHRS and CDR2 is YFSETQ. This CDR3 has 15 residues. CDR3 sequence: CASSLGQGIYNEQFF. In DNA, the CDR3 is TGCGCCAGCAGCTTGGGGCAGGGTATCTACAATGAGCAGTTCTTC.

The chain carries TRBV29-1 and TRBJ1-2; D not certain. Per the germline V gene, CDR1 is SQVTM and CDR2 is ANQGSEA. Between the trimmed V and J ends, which lost 3 bases and 4 bases, there was a span of 12 bases. CDR3 length: 13 amino acids. CDR3 sequence: CSVDGGWGYGYTF. DNA of the CDR3: TGCAGCGTTGATGGAGGGTGGGGCTATGGCTACACCTTC.

The rearrangement links TRBV11-2 to TRBJ1-1; no reliable D call. In germline, CDR1 is SGHAT, CDR2 FQNNGV. Trimming took off 4 bases at V and 4 bases at J, with 10 bases between the two ends. The CDR3 is 13 residues long. The CDR3 loop is CASSSTSGTEAFF. The CDR3 DNA sequence: TGTGCCAGCAGCTCTACGAGTGGCACTGAAGCTTTCTTT.

This clone was observed a few times. The V call is TRBV7-9, the J call TRBJ2-7; D is ambiguous. Germline CDR1 and CDR2: SEHNR and FQNEAQ (reference sequence). Between the trimmed V and J ends, which lost 4 bases and 2 bases, there was a span of 9 bases. The CDR3 consists of 13 residues. CDR3 nucleotide sequence: TGTGCCAGCAGCTATACAGAAACCTACGAGCAGTACTTC. This translates into CASSYTETYEQYF.

The chain recombines TRBV5-1 with TRBJ1-4; 7 bases map to TRBD1. CDR3 size: 14 residues. CDR1 is SGHRS, CDR2 YFSETQ, per germline. Trimming at V came to 4 bases and at J to 3 bases, leaving 3 bases not matched to a gene. In DNA, the CDR3 is TGCGCCAGCAGCCCGGGACAGCCTAATGAAAAACTGTTTTTT. Residues: CASSPGQPNEKLFF.

The chain couples TRBV7-9 to TRBJ1-6; 11 bases agree with TRBD1. The V and J ends lost 2 bases and 9 bases, in that order; junction bases with no gene match: 9. Looked up from germline, CDR1 is SEHNR and CDR2 is FQNEAQ (reference sequence). The CDR3 is 17 amino acids. CDR3 sequence reads: CASSLYSGQGVGSPLHF. The CDR3, as DNA: TGTGCCAGCAGCTTATACTCGGGACAGGGGGTAGGTTCACCCCTCCACTTT.

The V gene is TRBV27, the J gene TRBJ1-6, with 7 bases aligning to TRBD1. The V gene's germline CDR1 is MNHEY and CDR2 SMNVEV (reference sequence). V shed 5 bases, J shed 0 bases, and the junction held 1 base outside the gene matches. The CDR3 contains 15 residues. The CDR3 region is CASSRQGSYNSPLHF. In nucleotides, the CDR3 is TGTGCCAGCAGTCGACAGGGCTCCTATAATTCACCCCTCCACTTT.

This sequence joins TRBV5-5 and TRBJ2-1; 10 nucleotides agree with TRBD1. Germline-derived CDR1 and CDR2 are SGHKS and YYEKEE (reference sequence). V trimming: 0 bases; J trimming: 6 bases; junction bases outside the gene matches: 0. The CDR3 has 14 residues. Here the CDR3 reads CASSLGDRGNEQFF. CDR3 nucleotides: TGTGCCAGCAGCTTGGGGGACAGGGGCAATGAGCAGTTCTTC.

The chain recombines TRBV2 with TRBJ2-3; perhaps TRBD2 as D (6 bases). V lost 11 bases and J lost 2, with 11 bases in between. The CDR3 is made up of 12 amino acids. The germline gives CDR1 SNHLY, CDR2 FYNNEI. The CDR3 sequence is CAAGLLTDTQYF. The CDR3 DNA is TGTGCCGCGGGGCTACTCACAGATACGCAGTATTTT.